One sample yielded the 25 T cell receptor beta chains listed below, sequenced in a study of shared clonotypes between healthy human individuals. The protocol was immunoSEQ multiplex PCR, while the TCRdb copy is restricted to in-frame clones and leaves out a portion. This sample yields approximately 2.1 million clones, of which roughly 93% are seen a single time; about 0.37% belongs to the top ten. Sequenced input: naive CD4+ T cells from PBMCs. The subset denotes: CD45RA+ positively selected. The receptors were sampled from a man aged 18 to 30 in good health. Some clones in this sample may be carry-over from other donors' samples.

The CDR3 loop is CASSLIKNPVGEQFF. CDR3 coding DNA: TGTGCCAGCAGCTTAATTAAAAACCCCGTGGGCGAGCAGTTCTTC. The chain couples TRBV7-9 to TRBJ2-1; D call uncertain. This CDR3 comprises 15 residues. The V end was cut by 2 bases, the J end by 10 bases, with 18 bases between. In germline, CDR1 is SEHNR, CDR2 FQNEAQ (reference sequence). The whole variable domain, remainder taken from reference TRBV7-9 and TRBJ2-1, is DTGVSQNPRHKITKRGQNVTFRCDPISEHNRLYWYRQTLGQGPEFLTYFQNEAQLEKSRLLSDRFSAERPKGSFSTLEIQRTEQGDSAMYLCASSLIKNPVGEQFFGPGTRLTVL.

The chain has TRBV5-1 and TRBJ2-7; D is unclear. This CDR3 has 14 residues. Germline V gene lookup returns CDR1 SGHRS and CDR2 YFSETQ. The V and J ends lost 0 bases and 1 base respectively, with 8 bases between them. The CDR3 bases are TGCGCCAGCAGCTTGGCTCTCAGATCCTACGAGCAGTACTTC. Translated, it gives CASSLALRSYEQYF.

The chain carries TRBV11-2 and TRBJ1-4; D is ambiguous. There are 11 residues in the CDR3. CDR1 SGHAT and CDR2 FQNNGV come from the germline V gene. V was shortened by 5 bases and J by 8 bases, with 6 bases between the two germline ends. The CDR3 sequence: CASSQEEKLFF. CDR3 in DNA: TGTGCCAGCAGCCAGGAAGAAAAACTGTTTTTT. Looking up the rest from reference TRBV11-2 and TRBJ1-4 gives the full variable domain: EAGVAQSPRYKIIEKRQSVAFWCNPISGHATLYWYQQILGQGPKLLIQFQNNGVVDDSQLPKDRFSAERLKGVDSTLKIQPAKLEDSAVYLCASSQEEKLFFGSGTQLSVL.

The CDR3 DNA reads TGTGCCAGCTCACCCCACGCTTTTCTAGCGGGAGGGCAAGAGACCCAGTACTTC. Translation gives CASSPHAFLAGGQETQYF. The gene calls are TRBV18 and TRBJ2-5; 12 positions agree with TRBD2. The CDR3 is made up of 18 amino acids. V trimming: 3 bases; J trimming: 2 bases; junction bases outside the gene matches: 10. CDR1 is KGHSH and CDR2 is LQKENI in the germline V gene.

The chain couples TRBV7-3 to TRBJ2-2; D uncertain. The CDR3 loop spans 14 amino acids. V was shortened by 5 bases and J by 6 bases, with 13 bases between the two germline ends. Germline V gives CDR1 SGHTA, CDR2 FQGTGA. The CDR3 coding sequence is TGTGCCAGCAGCCCCGTCTGGGCTCCCGGGGAGCTGTTTTTT. Its translation is CASSPVWAPGELFF.

V and J are TRBV5-4 and TRBJ2-3; 13 bases align to TRBD2. After removal of 0 bases from V and 4 bases from J, the junction contained 2 bases not matched to a gene. CDR3 length: 16 residues. Looked up from germline, CDR1 is SGHNT and CDR2 is YYREEE (reference sequence). This CDR3 reads CASSLGLAGGPDTQYF. For the CDR3, the DNA is TGTGCCAGCAGCTTGGGACTAGCGGGAGGACCAGATACGCAGTATTTT. The whole variable domain, filled in from reference TRBV5-4 and TRBJ2-3, reads ETGVTQSPTHLIKTRGQQVTLRCSSQSGHNTVSWYQQALGQGPQFIFQYYREEENGRGNFPPRFSGLQFPNYSSELNVNALELDDSALYLCASSLGLAGGPDTQYFGPGTRLTVL.

This clone was found a few times. The CDR3 DNA sequence: TGTGCCAGCAGTCAGGAGTACTCCTACGAGCAGTACTTC. Amino acid sequence: CASSQEYSYEQYF. V gene TRBV2 combines with J gene TRBJ2-7, with D unresolved. Trimming took 5 bases from V and 0 from J, leaving 8 bases between them. CDR1 is SNHLY and CDR2 is FYNNEI in the germline V gene. The CDR3 is made up of 13 amino acids.

The chain uses TRBV18 and TRBJ2-3, with 11 bases fitting TRBD1. V lost 1 base to trimming and J lost 4 bases; unmatched junction nucleotides: 7. From germline, CDR1 is KGHSH and CDR2 LQKENI. The CDR3 has 17 amino acids. CDR3 region: CASSPRTGGPGADTQYF. The CDR3 DNA sequence: TGTGCCAGCTCACCACGGACAGGGGGCCCGGGGGCAGATACGCAGTATTTT.

V gene TRBV5-5 combines with J gene TRBJ2-6, with unresolved D. This CDR3 has 15 residues. Germline-derived CDR1 and CDR2 are SGHKS and YYEKEE (reference sequence). Trimming cost V 2 bases and J 2 bases, with 8 bases left between them. The CDR3 loop reads CASSLTFPGANVLTF. The CDR3 coding sequence is TGTGCCAGCAGCTTAACGTTCCCTGGGGCCAACGTCCTGACTTTC.

The chain has TRBV19 and TRBJ1-5, with 8 positions matching TRBD1. CDR3 length equals 15 residues. V was pared by 4 bases and J by 5 bases, with 7 bases of the junction left unmatched. The germline V gene encodes CDR1 LNHDA and CDR2 SQIVND (reference sequence). The CDR3 reads CASSKPQGADQPQHF. The CDR3 DNA reads TGTGCCAGTAGTAAACCTCAGGGGGCGGATCAGCCCCAGCATTTT.

The chain joins TRBV28 to TRBJ1-2; D is perhaps TRBD1 (6 bases). The length of the CDR3 is 14 residues. The V gene lost 0 bases and the J gene lost 8 bases, with 13 bases spanning the gap. Germline values: CDR1 MDHEN, CDR2 SYDVKM. Written as DNA, the CDR3 is TGTGCCAGCAGTTTATGGGGGCCTCAGGGGGGCTACACCTTC. Its protein product is CASSLWGPQGGYTF.

V is TRBV4-2 and J is TRBJ1-5; D is unclear. V lost 3 bases, J lost 3 bases, and 9 bases lay in between. Germline CDR1 and CDR2: LGHNA and YNFKEQ. The CDR3 runs to 14 residues. The chain's CDR3 is CASSHVTDNQPQHF. The CDR3 coding sequence is TGTGCCAGCAGCCACGTAACAGACAATCAGCCCCAGCATTTT.

The rearrangement links TRBV25-1 to TRBJ2-3; 7 bases map to TRBD1. J lost 2 bases, V lost 5 bases, and 13 bases had no gene match. CDR1 is MGHDK, CDR2 SYGVNS, per germline. CDR3 length equals 17 residues. The CDR3 bases are TGTGCCAGCAGTACCCCGTTTAGGACAGGTATCACAGATACGCAGTATTTT. Translating it yields CASSTPFRTGITDTQYF.

The V and J genes are TRBV11-2 and TRBJ2-7, with 8 bases identical to TRBD1. V was clipped by 1 base and J by 4 bases; unmatched bases: 6. There are 15 residues in the CDR3. From germline, CDR1 is SGHAT and CDR2 FQNNGV. The CDR3: CASSLVTGVGYEQYF. CDR3 coding DNA: TGTGCCAGCAGCTTAGTGACAGGGGTGGGGTACGAGCAGTACTTC.

The chain carries TRBV18 and TRBJ1-1; D is unresolved. Germline CDR1 reads KGHSH; CDR2 reads LQKENI. The CDR3 has 15 amino acids. With 3 bases removed from V and 1 base from J, the gap between germline ends came to 12 bases. The CDR3 coding sequence is TGTGCCAGCTCACCGCTAGGAGGAGAGAACACTGAAGCTTTCTTT. It yields the protein CASSPLGGENTEAFF.

The J gene is TRBJ2-6, the V gene TRBV5-1; D gene unclear. Trimming removed 0 bases at V and 4 bases at J, with 8 bases between. Per the germline V gene, CDR1 is SGHRS and CDR2 is YFSETQ. This CDR3 region has 15 residues. DNA of the CDR3: TGCGCCAGCAGCTTGGGGGCAGCCGGGGCCAACGTCCTGACTTTC. Encoded protein: CASSLGAAGANVLTF.

The rearrangement uses TRBV6-1 and TRBJ2-7, with 7 bases that match TRBD1. This CDR3 region has 15 residues. The germline V gene has CDR1 MNHNS and CDR2 SASEGT. V dropped 5 bases and J dropped 3; count of bases not matched to a gene: 10. CDR3 protein: CASSQTRQGYYEQYF. CDR3 in DNA: TGTGCCAGCAGTCAAACTAGACAGGGTTACTACGAGCAGTACTTC.

This clone has just one count. The J gene is TRBJ1-2, the V gene TRBV29-1; the D is unclear. This CDR3 is 12 amino acids long. Germline CDR1 and CDR2: SQVTM and ANQGSEA. Between the trimmed V and J ends, which lost 5 bases and 6 bases, there was a span of 13 bases. For the CDR3, the DNA is TGCAGCGTTAAACCTAGCGCGGATGGCTACACCTTC. Translation gives CSVKPSADGYTF.

In regard to this clone: This sample also contains other DNA sequences that code for the same CDR3. The gene calls are TRBV5-1 and TRBJ1-4; a possible D gene is TRBD1 (5 bases). V gave up 3 bases and J gave up 5 bases, with 11 bases separating them. The CDR3 contains 14 residues. Germline V gene lookup returns CDR1 SGHRS and CDR2 YFSETQ. CDR3 nucleotide sequence: TGCGCCAGCAGCTCAGGGACCGTGAATGAAAAACTGTTTTTT. This sequence encodes CASSSGTVNEKLFF.

Concerning this clone itself: At the DNA level, this CDR3 is encoded by other sequences in the same sample as well. The genes are TRBV27 and TRBJ1-5, with a weak D call TRBD1 (6 bases). The germline V gene has CDR1 MNHEY and CDR2 SMNVEV (reference sequence). Trimming took 6 bases from V and 2 from J, leaving 8 bases between them. This CDR3 has 13 amino acids. This CDR3 is CASSYRGNQPQHF. The CDR3, as DNA: TGTGCCAGCAGCTACAGGGGCAATCAGCCCCAGCATTTT.

The chain carries TRBV5-1 and TRBJ2-2; D unclear. The V and J ends lost 3 bases and 6 bases respectively, with 18 bases between them. Germline V gives CDR1 SGHRS, CDR2 YFSETQ. The CDR3 loop spans 16 amino acids. The CDR3 nucleotides read TGCGCCAGCAGCTCACGCACCTTCTTGTCCTCCGGGGAGCTGTTTTTT. Protein sequence: CASSSRTFLSSGELFF.

V is TRBV29-1 and J is TRBJ2-5; either TRBD1 or TRBD2 may supply D (5 bases each). CDR3 length: 13 residues. The germline V and J ends were trimmed by 4 bases and 1 base, with 10 bases remaining between them. Germline V CDR1 and CDR2: SQVTM, ANQGSEA. Here the CDR3 DNA reads TGCAGCGTTGGAGGGCAGGGCCAAGAGACCCAGTACTTC. This translates into CSVGGQGQETQYF.

The genes are TRBV6-5 and TRBJ1-2, with 7 bases aligning to TRBD1. The germline gives CDR1 MNHEY, CDR2 SVGAGI. V was clipped by 6 bases and J by 2 bases; unmatched bases: 3. The CDR3 has 13 residues. The CDR3 region has the DNA TGTGCCAGCAGAGAGACAGGGAACTATGGCTACACCTTC. This codes for CASRETGNYGYTF.

The V gene is TRBV27, the J gene TRBJ2-1; 7 positions match TRBD1. This CDR3 spans 13 amino acids. Trimming took 8 bases from V and 9 from J; bases not matched to a gene: 10. Germline V gene sequence: CDR1 MNHEY, CDR2 SMNVEV (reference sequence). As DNA, the CDR3 is TGTGCCAGCTTTTCGGACAGGCTGGGTGAGCAGTTCTTC. This gives the protein CASFSDRLGEQFF.

This clone was seen only once. The chain has TRBV11-3 and TRBJ2-1; 8 bases line up with TRBD2. After removal of 2 bases from V and 7 bases from J, the junction contained 1 base not matched to a gene. The germline V gene encodes CDR1 SGHNT and CDR2 YENEEA. This CDR3 contains 13 residues. The CDR3, as DNA: TGTGCCAGCAGCTTACTAGCGGGTAATGAGCAGTTCTTC. Its translation: CASSLLAGNEQFF. The whole variable domain, remainder taken from reference TRBV11-3 and TRBJ2-1, is EAGVVQSPRYKIIEKKQPVAFWCNPISGHNTLYWYLQNLGQGPELLIRYENEEAVDDSQLPKDRFSAERLKGVDSTLKIQPAELGDSAVYLCASSLLAGNEQFFGPGTRLTVL.